A single sample gave rise to the 24 T cell receptor beta chains below, sequenced in a study of blood T cell repertoires in COVID-19. The repertoire was sequenced with immunoSEQ multiplex PCR; TCRdb's copy has only in-frame clones and lacks some. This sample has about 82,000 clones; approximately 86% occur once, and the top ten carry 18%. Specimen: peripheral blood. The origin of the receptors is a man of 80 years or more with active or convalescent COVID-19.

The table lists this clone with a few counts. The chain couples TRBV13 to TRBJ2-3; D is uncertain. The CDR3 contains 14 residues. From germline, CDR1 is PRHDT and CDR2 FYEKMQ (reference sequence). Trimming stripped 0 bases from V and 2 bases from J, with 6 bases between. The CDR3 loop is CASSLGRLTDTQYF. The DNA of the CDR3 is TGTGCCAGCAGCTTAGGGCGCCTCACAGATACGCAGTATTTT.

The chain recombines TRBV7-9 with TRBJ2-1, with 10 bases aligning to TRBD1. CDR1 SEHNR and CDR2 FQNEAQ come from the germline V gene (reference sequence). Trimming cost V 4 bases and J 8 bases; bases outside gene matches: 8. The CDR3 loop spans 15 amino acids. CDR3 sequence: CASSSTGGALDEQFF. CDR3 DNA sequence: TGTGCCAGCAGCTCGACAGGGGGCGCCCTGGATGAGCAGTTCTTC.

This chain joins TRBV19 and TRBJ1-2; 7 bases line up with TRBD1. CDR1 is LNHDA and CDR2 is SQIVND in the germline V gene (reference sequence). The CDR3 extends over 13 amino acids. The ends lost 4 bases at V and 7 bases at J; junction bases unmatched: 6. The CDR3 nucleotides are TGTGCCAGTAGTACTGACAGGGTCGCTGGCTACACCTTC. It codes for CASSTDRVAGYTF.

This rearrangement joins TRBV5-1 to TRBJ2-7, with a possible D match to TRBD1 (6 bases). Trimming took 2 bases from V and 4 from J, leaving 22 bases between them. CDR3 length: 17 amino acids. The germline CDR1 and CDR2 sequences are SGHRS and YFSETQ. The CDR3: CASSFLRKGDLAYEQYV. CDR3 in DNA: TGCGCCAGCAGCTTCCTCAGAAAGGGGGATCTCGCTTACGAGCAGTACGTC.

The rearrangement links TRBV11-2 to TRBJ2-5, with 8 bases identical to TRBD2. Trimming at V came to 5 bases and at J to 3 bases, leaving 17 bases not matched to a gene. CDR1 is SGHAT and CDR2 is FQNNGV in the germline V gene. CDR3 length: 18 amino acids. The CDR3 protein is CASSTTPGLGGAEETQYF. DNA of the CDR3: TGTGCCAGCAGCACTACCCCGGGACTAGGGGGGGCTGAAGAGACCCAGTACTTC.

The chain combines TRBV28 with TRBJ1-1, with 7 bases that match TRBD1. CDR1 and CDR2 (germline): MDHEN, SYDVKM. The CDR3 is 13 amino acids. After removal of 6 bases from V and 1 base from J, the junction contained 2 bases not matched to a gene. CDR3 protein: CASRGQPNTEAFF. In DNA, the CDR3 is TGTGCCAGCAGGGGACAGCCGAACACTGAAGCTTTCTTT.

The chain couples TRBV5-1 to TRBJ2-3, with 8 bases identical to TRBD2. The ends lost 0 bases at V and 4 bases at J; junction bases unmatched: 4. CDR3 length equals 15 residues. Germline CDR1 and CDR2: SGHRS and YFSETQ. The CDR3 region has the DNA TGCGCCAGCAGCTTGGTTGGGACTAGGGCAGATACGCAGTATTTT. This translates into CASSLVGTRADTQYF.

Regarding this clone: Other DNA sequences in the sample encode the same CDR3. The J gene is TRBJ1-1, the V gene TRBV3-1 (or the pseudogene TRBV3-2); D unclear. CDR3 length equals 11 residues. Between the trimmed V and J ends, which lost 1 base and 8 bases, there was a span of 5 bases. Germline loops: CDR1 LGHDT, CDR2 YNNKEL (reference sequence). In DNA, the CDR3 is TGTGCCAGCAGCCAAGGAGGAGAAGCTTTCTTT. Translating it yields CASSQGGEAFF.

The chain joins TRBV27 to TRBJ2-3; the match to TRBD2 covers 8 bases. This CDR3 is built from 15 residues. Germline trimming cut 3 bases from V and 0 bases from J; bases unmatched to any gene: 2. Germline CDR1 MNHEY, CDR2 SMNVEV (reference sequence). CDR3 sequence: CASSFSSGSTDTQYF. In DNA, the CDR3 is TGTGCCAGCAGTTTCTCTAGCGGGAGCACAGATACGCAGTATTTT.

The V call is TRBV11-3, the J call TRBJ1-2; D remains ambiguous. Trimming stripped 0 bases from V and 7 bases from J, with 18 bases between. The CDR3 runs 16 residues. CDR1 and CDR2 (germline): SGHNT, YENEEA. CDR3 amino acids: CASSLDPAGLTGGYTF. For the CDR3, the DNA is TGTGCCAGCAGCTTAGATCCGGCAGGACTTACCGGTGGCTACACCTTC.

The rearrangement uses TRBV28 and TRBJ2-1; TRBD1 agrees at 7 bases. The CDR3 is 15 residues long. V was pared by 6 bases and J by 6 bases, with 11 bases of the junction left unmatched. CDR1 and CDR2 (germline): MDHEN, SYDVKM. The CDR3 sequence: CASSTGTENFNEQFF. The CDR3 DNA is TGTGCCAGCAGCACGGGGACAGAGAACTTCAATGAGCAGTTCTTC.

The CDR3 DNA sequence: TGTGCCAGCAGCTTACCGGGACAGTCCTATGGCTACACCTTC. Residues: CASSLPGQSYGYTF. The chain carries TRBV5-6 and TRBJ1-2, with 7 bases matching TRBD1. The J segment lost 4 bases and the V segment lost 2 bases, leaving 5 bases of the junction unmatched. Germline assignment: CDR1 SGHDT and CDR2 YYEEEE. CDR3 length: 14 amino acids.

The chain is built from TRBV25-1 and TRBJ1-2, with D possibly matching TRBD1 (5 bases). Germline V lookup: CDR1 MGHDK, CDR2 SYGVNS. V lost 4 bases to trimming and J lost 8 bases, with 14 bases between them. The CDR3 sequence is 13 residues long. CDR3 amino acids: CASSASQGRGYTF. CDR3 DNA sequence: TGTGCCAGCAGTGCGAGTCAGGGAAGAGGCTACACCTTC.

Written as DNA, the CDR3 is TGTGCCAGCAGCTCGACTCTTAACACCGGGGAGCTGTTTTTT. Protein sequence: CASSSTLNTGELFF. The chain combines TRBV11-2 with TRBJ2-2, with unresolved D. Trimming removed 4 bases from V and 2 bases from J, with 8 bases in between. There are 14 residues in the CDR3. Germline-derived CDR1 and CDR2 are SGHAT and FQNNGV.

This chain links TRBV24-1 with TRBJ2-1, with TRBD1 matching over 12 bases. The V segment lost 10 bases and the J segment 8 bases; nucleotides outside the gene matches: 8. Germline V lookup: CDR1 KGHDR, CDR2 SFDVKD. CDR3 size: 14 residues. DNA of the CDR3: TGTGCCACGAACTCGGGACAGGGGGCCTATGAGCAGTTCTTC. It translates to CATNSGQGAYEQFF.

V gene TRBV25-1 combines with J gene TRBJ2-2, with no clear D. The CDR3 spans 18 residues. From germline, CDR1 is MGHDK and CDR2 SYGVNS. V lost 4 bases and J 0 bases, leaving 18 bases between the germline ends. CDR3 loop: CASSAGSFWQANTGELFF. CDR3 nucleotides: TGTGCCAGCAGTGCCGGATCTTTCTGGCAGGCGAACACCGGGGAGCTGTTTTTT.

DNA for the CDR3: TGTGCCAGCAGGGGAGGGGTGGGTGAGCAGTTCTTC. Protein: CASRGGVGEQFF. The chain combines TRBV28 with TRBJ2-1, with 7 bases fitting TRBD2. Germline-derived CDR1 and CDR2 are MDHEN and SYDVKM. This CDR3 comprises 12 residues. Trimming cost V 6 bases and J 9 bases; bases outside gene matches: 5.

There are a few counts of this clone. The chain couples TRBV29-1 to TRBJ2-7; tentatively, D is TRBD1 (6 bases). CDR3 size: 14 residues. V was clipped by 8 bases and J by 6 bases, with 23 bases between them. Germline loops: CDR1 SQVTM, CDR2 ANQGSEA. The DNA of the CDR3 is TGCAGCCCGATTCTCCCCGCAGGGGTGGTCGAGCAGTACGTC. Translation: CSPILPAGVVEQYV.

The J gene is TRBJ1-1, the V gene TRBV6-1; 12 nucleotides align to TRBD1. CDR3 length: 14 residues. Germline CDR1 and CDR2: MNHNS and SASEGT. V was clipped by 5 bases and J by 4 bases; unmatched bases: 2. The CDR3: CASSLGQGATEAFF. For the CDR3, the DNA is TGTGCCAGCAGTTTGGGACAGGGGGCCACTGAAGCTTTCTTT.

This clone was recorded a few times. The V call is TRBV2, the J call TRBJ2-1, with 11 bases lining up with TRBD2. CDR1 is SNHLY and CDR2 is FYNNEI in the germline V gene. The V segment lost 9 bases and the J segment 7 bases; nucleotides outside the gene matches: 5. The CDR3 covers 13 residues. CDR3 sequence reads: CASRRTSGNEQFF. The CDR3 nucleotides read TGTGCCAGTCGAAGGACTAGCGGGAATGAGCAGTTCTTC.

V and J are TRBV18 and TRBJ2-5; TRBD2 agrees at 8 bases. The germline V gene encodes CDR1 KGHSH and CDR2 LQKENI. This CDR3 contains 14 residues. Unmatched junction bases numbered 2, after V lost 3 bases and J lost 2 bases. The CDR3 DNA reads as TGTGCCAGCTCACCGGGACTAGAGCAAGAGACCCAGTACTTC. This codes for CASSPGLEQETQYF.

In this sample, this clone turned up a few times. This chain uses TRBV19 with TRBJ1-1; 9 nucleotides agree with TRBD1. CDR3 size: 14 residues. CDR1 LNHDA and CDR2 SQIVND come from the germline V gene (reference sequence). The trim removed 6 bases at V and 1 base at J, leaving 3 bases unmatched. CDR3 loop: CASSRDRENTEAFF. In DNA, the CDR3 is TGTGCCAGTAGCCGGGACAGGGAGAACACTGAAGCTTTCTTT.

The chain recombines TRBV6-4 with TRBJ1-4; D remains ambiguous. This CDR3 is built from 13 residues. CDR1 and CDR2 (germline): MRHNA, SNTAGT. Trimming pared 5 bases from V and 7 bases from J, leaving 11 bases between. The CDR3, as DNA: TGTGCCAGCAGTCAGTATGAGGGTGAAAAACTGTTTTTT. This translates into CASSQYEGEKLFF.

This rearrangement joins TRBV13 to TRBJ2-1; 8 positions agree with TRBD2. The CDR3 sequence is 16 residues long. Losses at the gene ends were 1 base for V and 2 bases for J; bases not matched to a gene: 4. Germline CDR1 is PRHDT and CDR2 is FYEKMQ (reference sequence). The CDR3 here is CASSLDAGGTYNEQFF. The CDR3 coding sequence is TGTGCCAGCAGCTTAGACGCGGGGGGAACCTACAATGAGCAGTTCTTC.